This T cell receptor beta chain was sequenced during a study of blood T cell repertoires in COVID-19. Study-wide background: Acute-phase and convalescent COVID-19 samples originated in the United States, Italy and Spain. T cells, B-cell-depleted T cells, or PBMCs supplied cDNA or gDNA.

The V segment lost 5 bases and the J segment 8 bases; nucleotides outside the gene matches: 17. The CDR3 is 16 residues long. Germline CDR1 and CDR2: MNHEY and SMNVEV (reference sequence). Original handling: Using reference gene primer amplification, nucleated cell counts were estimated. Repertoires were generated with immunoSEQ multiplex PCR, while TCRdb's copy carries only in-frame clones and drops some. V, J and clone size were drawn from that table, and D and trimming were deduced from the DNA. The sample holds 100,000 to 150,000 clones, roughly 74% seen once. This clone was picked up a small number of times.

The sequence derives from a man aged 60 to 75 with acute or convalescent COVID-19. The chain couples TRBV27 to TRBJ1-2; 7 nucleotides match TRBD1. The material sequenced was peripheral blood. DNA for the CDR3: TGTGCCAGCAGTACGCCAGGGACAGCCTCTCTGCAGGGCTACACCTTC. As protein: CASSTPGTASLQGYTF.